This TCR beta chain was sequenced in a study of T cells in Graves' hyperthyroidism and ophthalmopathy. Template material for amplifying TCR beta CDR3 regions consisted of RNA transcripts. TCR CDR3 underwent first-round RT-PCR with the HTBI primer set. One entry per CDR3 protein results from TCRdb running MiXCR on the multiplex PCR reads. The data contain about 600,000 distinct CDR3 sequences, approximately 15% of them singletons. Germline lookup yields CDR1 KGHDR and CDR2 SFDVKD. This CDR3 region has 11 residues. V lost 3 bases to trimming and J lost 5 bases, with 3 bases between them. This clonotype was counted at least ten times.

This rearrangement joins TRBV24-1 to TRBJ2-5; D ambiguous. The source of this sequence is a middle-aged woman with Graves' ophthalmopathy. Sequenced: blood. This CDR3 is CATSDGETQYF. As DNA, the CDR3 is TGTGCCACCAGTGATGGGGAGACCCAGTACTTC.